Following are 4 T cell receptor beta chains from one sample sequenced in a study of blood T cell repertoires in COVID-19. Generated by immunoSEQ multiplex PCR, the TCRdb table keeps only in-frame clones and is missing some. The sample carries around 250,000 clones, roughly 85% recorded once. The sequencing input was PBMCs or T cells enriched from blood (not recorded which). The receptor set was obtained from a woman aged 45 to 65 with acute COVID-19.

The rearrangement uses TRBV30 and TRBJ2-1; 8 positions agree with TRBD1. From germline, CDR1 is GTSNPN and CDR2 SVGIG (reference sequence). The CDR3 extends over 13 amino acids. The CDR3 protein is CAMTGVSYNEQFF. CDR3 nucleotides: TGTGCGATGACAGGGGTTTCCTACAATGAGCAGTTCTTC.

V is TRBV3-1 (or the pseudogene TRBV3-2) and J is TRBJ2-2; perhaps TRBD2 as D (5 bases). This CDR3 comprises 13 residues. V lost 7 bases and J 6 bases, leaving 12 bases between the germline ends. CDR1 is LGHDT, CDR2 YNNKEL, per germline (reference sequence). The DNA for the CDR3 is TGTGCCAGCACCAAAGCCGGGGCCGGGGAGCTGTTTTTT. This encodes CASTKAGAGELFF.

The rearrangement joins TRBV5-6 to TRBJ2-6; 12 positions match TRBD1. Germline CDR1 and CDR2: SGHDT and YYEEEE. This CDR3 comprises 18 residues. V shed 1 base and J 2 bases; nucleotides not matched to a gene: 4. The CDR3 loop is CASSLSGQGAPGANVLTF. The CDR3 bases are TGTGCCAGCAGCTTGTCGGGACAGGGGGCGCCTGGGGCCAACGTCCTGACTTTC. Together with reference TRBV5-6 and TRBJ2-6, the CDR3 gives the full variable domain: DAGVTQSPTHLIKTRGQQVTLRCSPKSGHDTVSWYQQALGQGPQFIFQYYEEEERQRGNFPDRFSGHQFPNYSSELNVNALLLGDSALYLCASSLSGQGAPGANVLTFGAGSRLTVL.

The chain carries TRBV2 and TRBJ1-4; 9 bases agree with TRBD1. This CDR3 is built from 13 residues. V lost 8 bases, J lost 8 bases, and 6 bases stayed unmatched. The germline gives CDR1 SNHLY, CDR2 FYNNEI. The CDR3 here is CASAGQGYEKLFF. DNA of the CDR3: TGTGCCAGCGCGGGACAGGGTTACGAAAAACTGTTTTTT.